This is a list of T cell receptor beta chains from one sample in a study of blood T cells in healthy people across ages. TCRdb reanalysed the 5' RACE reads using MiXCR and keeps one entry per CDR3 protein. The sample holds hundreds of thousands of distinct CDR3 sequences, around 20% seen once. What was sequenced was blood. Receptors originate from a man aged 65 to 79 in good health. Both conserved end residues are part of each CDR3. The D gene is left open where the match is weak. Not every row has a clone size; where given, it reads once, few, many or a size class.

V gene	CDR3 length	D gene	J gene	clone size	CDR3 protein	CDR3 DNA
TRBV7-9	14	TRBD1	TRBJ1-2	-	CASSPGQGAFGYTF	TGTGCCAGCAGCCCGGGACAGGGGGCTTTTGGCTACACCTTC
TRBV10-3	13	-	TRBJ2-7	many	CAISERAREEQYF	TGTGCCATCAGTGAGCGGGCACGCGAGGAGCAGTACTTC
TRBV7-2	14	TRBD2	TRBJ2-4	many	CASSLDAGEYIQYF	TGTGCCAGCAGCTTAGACGCGGGAGAATACATTCAGTACTTC
TRBV20-1	14	TRBD2	TRBJ2-3	many	CSAERLAGGDTQYF	TGCAGTGCTGAGCGGCTAGCGGGAGGAGATACGCAGTATTTT
TRBV18	10	-	TRBJ2-7	few	CVTEVREQYF	TGTGTGACAGAAGTGCGCGAGCAGTACTTC
TRBV10-3	12	-	TRBJ2-7	few	CAISRNSYEQYF	TGTGCCATCAGCAGGAACTCCTACGAGCAGTACTTC
TRBV28	13	-	TRBJ1-4	many	CASSLPYSGKLFF	TGTGCCAGCAGTTTACCCTATTCCGGAAAACTGTTTTTT
TRBV21-1	14	-	TRBJ2-1	-	CASSPRLPYNEQFF	TGTGCCAGCAGCCCCAGGTTGCCCTACAATGAGCAGTTCTTC
TRBV3-1	15	TRBD2	TRBJ2-7	few	CASSPPGLPFYEQYF	TGTGCCAGCAGCCCTCCGGGACTACCCTTCTACGAGCAGTACTTC
TRBV20-1	13	TRBD2	TRBJ2-5	many	CSAKAGGMETQYF	TGCAGTGCTAAAGCGGGAGGGATGGAGACCCAGTACTTC
TRBV4-3	16	-	TRBJ2-1	few	CASSQGGEVEWNEQFF	TGCGCCAGCAGCCAAGGAGGCGAGGTAGAGTGGAATGAGCAGTTCTTC
TRBV29-1	14	TRBD1	TRBJ2-5	-	CSVARDRGELRQYF	TGCAGCGTCGCCAGGGACAGGGGAGAGTTAAGGCAGTACTTC
TRBV6-2/TRBV6-3	14	-	TRBJ2-7	-	CASNMDGDLYEQYF	TGTGCCAGCAATATGGACGGGGACCTCTACGAGCAGTACTTC
TRBV5-1	17	TRBD2	TRBJ2-3	few	CASSEGLGLFGTDTQYF	TGCGCCAGCAGCGAGGGACTAGGGTTGTTTGGCACAGATACGCAGTATTTT
TRBV5-7	12	TRBD1	TRBJ2-5	-	CAGHRGQETQYF	TGTGCCGGCCACAGGGGACAAGAGACCCAGTACTTC
TRBV20-1	13	-	TRBJ2-7	-	CSANKASSYEQYF	TGCAGTGCTAATAAGGCCAGCTCCTACGAGCAGTACTTC
TRBV7-2	15	TRBD1	TRBJ2-1	many	CASSLDRGPGNEQFF	TGTGCCAGCAGCCTAGACAGGGGGCCAGGCAATGAGCAGTTCTTC
TRBV20-1	15	-	TRBJ2-4	-	CSTINRLLAKNIQYF	TGCAGTACCATTAACCGACTGCTAGCCAAAAACATTCAGTACTTC